This T cell receptor (beta chain) was captured by sequencing in a study of blood T cells in healthy people across ages. Next came a second PCR, run for roughly 6 to 11 cycles, which used a sample-barcoded 5' primer along with a J-beta primer mix. MiXCR, run by TCRdb on the 5' RACE reads, gives a single entry per CDR3 protein. The table records 800,000 or so distinct CDR3 sequences, approximately 59% of them present only once. Germline V gives CDR1 SQVTM, CDR2 ANQGSEA. The CDR3 runs to 13 residues. The rearrangement links TRBV29-1 to TRBJ2-7, with D possibly matching TRBD2 (7 bases). Judging by the DNA end, TRBJ2-5 fits better; the J call may be wrong. The source of this sequence is a man aged 25 to 45 in good health. The sequencing input was blood. CDR3 coding DNA: TGCAGCGTTGTAGGGGGGGCGCGTGAGACCCAGTACTTC. This gives the protein CSVVGGARETQYF.